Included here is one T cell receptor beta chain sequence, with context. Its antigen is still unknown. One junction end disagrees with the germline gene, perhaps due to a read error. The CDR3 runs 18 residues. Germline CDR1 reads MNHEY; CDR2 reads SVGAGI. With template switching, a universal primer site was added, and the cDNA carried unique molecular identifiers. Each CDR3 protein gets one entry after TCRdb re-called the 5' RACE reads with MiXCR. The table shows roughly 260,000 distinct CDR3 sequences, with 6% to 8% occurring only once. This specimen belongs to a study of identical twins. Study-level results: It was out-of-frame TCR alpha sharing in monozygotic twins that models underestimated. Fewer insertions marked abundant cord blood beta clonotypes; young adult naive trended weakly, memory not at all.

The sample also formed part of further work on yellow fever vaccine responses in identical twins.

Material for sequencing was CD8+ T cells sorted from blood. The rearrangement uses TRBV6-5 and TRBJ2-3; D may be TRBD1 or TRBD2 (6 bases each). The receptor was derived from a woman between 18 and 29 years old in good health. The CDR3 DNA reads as TGTGCCAACAGTTATGGAGGGAGGACAGCTTCTAGCACAGATACGCAGTATTTT. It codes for CANSYGGRTASSTDTQYF.